Listed here are 16 T cell receptor beta chains from one sample, sequenced in a study of T-cell memory formation after mild COVID-19. TCRdb reanalysed the 5' RACE reads using MiXCR and keeps one entry per CDR3 protein. Found here are 550,000 to 600,000 distinct CDR3 sequences, roughly a sixth of them singletons; the top ten hold roughly 7.8%. Specimen: PBMCs or a T cell subset sorted from them (not recorded which). The source is an adult woman who had mild COVID-19 (a few samples of this study predate the infection). Cell type and time point are not known.

This rearrangement joins TRBV5-1 to TRBJ2-5; TRBD1 might be the D (6 bases). Germline V lookup: CDR1 SGHRS, CDR2 YFSETQ. The CDR3 runs to 16 residues. V was shortened by 2 bases and J by 5 bases, with 19 bases between the two germline ends. In DNA form, the CDR3 reads TGCGCCAGCAGCTTAAAGGGCCAGGGGCCTCTGGAGACCCAGTACTTC. Its translation is CASSLKGQGPLETQYF.

This clonotype was observed a few times. The V gene is TRBV20-1, the J gene TRBJ2-1; a possible D gene is TRBD2 (6 bases). The CDR3 covers 14 residues. Trimming shortened V by 0 bases and J by 7 bases, and 13 bases separated the two germline ends. Germline values: CDR1 DFQATT, CDR2 SNEGSKA (reference sequence). The CDR3 bases are TGCAGTGCTAGAGACCCCTCACGGGGGAATGAGCAGTTCTTC. Its protein product is CSARDPSRGNEQFF.

The chain employs TRBV5-1 and TRBJ1-1; possible D gene TRBD1, 5 bases. Germline values: CDR1 SGHRS, CDR2 YFSETQ. The CDR3 runs to 14 residues. V lost 3 bases to trimming and J lost 1 base, with 10 bases between them. CDR3 sequence reads: CASSWRQGNTEAFF. The CDR3 nucleotides read TGCGCCAGCAGCTGGAGGCAGGGGAACACTGAAGCTTTCTTT.

The sample holds a few counts of this clonotype. The genes are TRBV3-1 and TRBJ2-6; D call uncertain. V shed 4 bases and J shed 2 bases, with 6 bases lying between them. The CDR3 has 14 residues. Looked up from germline, CDR1 is LGHDT and CDR2 is YNNKEL (reference sequence). As DNA, the CDR3 is TGTGCCAGCAGCCTTAGGACTGGGGCCAACGTCCTGACTTTC. This sequence encodes CASSLRTGANVLTF.

V and J are TRBV12-3 or TRBV12-4 and TRBJ2-2, with 7 nucleotides matching TRBD1. The CDR3 loop spans 14 amino acids. The V segment lost 8 bases and the J segment 0 bases; nucleotides outside the gene matches: 3. The CDR3 protein is CASRTGSNTGELFF. In DNA, the CDR3 is TGTGCCAGCCGGACAGGATCGAACACCGGGGAGCTGTTTTTT.

The CDR3 loop reads CASSPTRMVTDTQYF. The CDR3 coding sequence is TGTGCCAGCAGCCCCACTCGGATGGTCACAGATACGCAGTATTTT. The chain has TRBV7-3 and TRBJ2-3; D remains unclear. The CDR3 runs to 15 residues. Per the germline V gene, CDR1 is SGHTA and CDR2 is FQGTGA. V lost 5 bases to trimming and J lost 2 bases, with 14 bases between them.

This clonotype appeared a few times. The chain couples TRBV29-1 to TRBJ1-2, with D unresolved. Germline loops: CDR1 SQVTM, CDR2 ANQGSEA. Deletions cut 1 base from V and 2 bases from J, with 8 bases between. This CDR3 is built from 13 residues. CDR3 sequence reads: CSVEVRENYGYTF. In nucleotides, the CDR3 is TGCAGCGTTGAAGTTCGGGAAAACTATGGCTACACCTTC.

This clonotype was detected a few times. The V and J genes are TRBV3-1 and TRBJ1-4; D gene ambiguous. This CDR3 is built from 18 residues. The ends were cut back, 1 base at V and 0 bases at J, with 15 bases in the middle. In germline, CDR1 is LGHDT, CDR2 YNNKEL (reference sequence). The CDR3 DNA reads as TGTGCCAGCAGCCAAGTTTTGCGGACGGTCGCAACTAATGAAAAACTGTTTTTT. This gives the protein CASSQVLRTVATNEKLFF.

This clonotype was counted a few times. The rearrangement joins TRBV7-9 to TRBJ2-7; 11 positions agree with TRBD2. This CDR3 is built from 17 residues. Germline values: CDR1 SEHNR, CDR2 FQNEAQ (reference sequence). V shed 5 bases and J 0 bases; nucleotides not matched to a gene: 9. CDR3 sequence: CASSAGGLAESSYEQYF. Here the CDR3 DNA reads TGTGCCAGCAGCGCCGGGGGACTAGCGGAAAGCTCCTACGAGCAGTACTTC.

This clonotype has more than one count but fewer than ten. The V gene is TRBV15, the J gene TRBJ1-1; a possible D gene is TRBD1 (5 bases). Per the germline V gene, CDR1 is LNHNV and CDR2 is YYDKDF (reference sequence). CDR3 size: 18 residues. V was shortened by 0 bases and J by 0 bases, with 17 bases between the two germline ends. CDR3 DNA sequence: TGTGCCACCAGCAGAGATCTCCCCCAGGGTGCTTTGAACACTGAAGCTTTCTTT. It is translated as CATSRDLPQGALNTEAFF.

V is TRBV9 and J is TRBJ2-1; D remains ambiguous. Trimming stripped 2 bases from V and 6 bases from J, with 18 bases between. Germline V gene sequence: CDR1 SGDLS, CDR2 YYNGEE. CDR3 length: 16 residues. The CDR3 spells CASSVASPEVTNEQFF. The DNA of the CDR3 is TGTGCCAGCAGCGTCGCATCGCCAGAGGTCACCAATGAGCAGTTCTTC.

J is TRBJ2-7 and V is TRBV13; D unresolved. V shed 1 base and J shed 2 bases, with 12 bases lying between them. The CDR3 contains 15 residues. In germline, CDR1 is PRHDT, CDR2 FYEKMQ (reference sequence). The CDR3 nucleotides read TGTGCCAGCAGCTTAGAGGGTAGTAAGGCCTACGAGCAGTACTTC. Protein product: CASSLEGSKAYEQYF.

This clonotype was seen ten or more times. The chain joins TRBV29-1 to TRBJ1-2; D possibly corresponds to TRBD1 (5 bases). Germline CDR1 and CDR2: SQVTM and ANQGSEA. V dropped 3 bases and J dropped 4 bases, with 6 bases sitting between them. CDR3 length equals 11 residues. The chain's CDR3 is CSVDRAYGYTF. The CDR3 region has the DNA TGCAGCGTTGACAGGGCCTATGGCTACACCTTC.

This clonotype was recorded a few times. The chain joins TRBV5-1 to TRBJ2-4; 8 bases agree with TRBD1. This CDR3 contains 17 residues. Trimming at V came to 0 bases and at J to 1 base, leaving 6 bases not matched to a gene. Germline V gene lookup returns CDR1 SGHRS and CDR2 YFSETQ. CDR3 coding DNA: TGCGCCAGCAGCTTGGCCTTACAGGGGGGTGCCAAAAACATTCAGTACTTC. As protein: CASSLALQGGAKNIQYF.

This clonotype was seen a handful of times. The chain is built from TRBV3-1 and TRBJ2-1; perhaps TRBD2 as D (6 bases). Trimming left V 4 bases short and J 4 bases short, with 14 bases between. Per germline, CDR1 LGHDT and CDR2 YNNKEL (reference sequence). This CDR3 has 15 amino acids. The CDR3 loop is CASSPYSGGYNEQFF. As DNA, the CDR3 is TGTGCCAGCAGCCCCTATTCCGGGGGTTACAATGAGCAGTTCTTC.

This clonotype was counted a single time. The chain has TRBV5-1 and TRBJ2-7; 10 positions match TRBD2. V lost 0 bases and J lost 2; bases outside the gene matches: 17. CDR1 is SGHRS and CDR2 is YFSETQ in the germline V gene. CDR3 size: 20 residues. The CDR3 sequence is CASSLGWHSGGPTNAYEQYF. For the CDR3, the DNA is TGCGCCAGCAGCTTGGGGTGGCATAGCGGGGGGCCAACCAACGCCTACGAGCAGTACTTC.